The 32 T cell receptor beta chains in this list originate from one sample, sequenced in a study of cytomegalovirus exposure and HLA in healthy donors. With 60 Vbeta and 13 Jbeta primers, the PCR was carried out. The method was immunoSEQ multiplex PCR; TCRdb's version includes in-frame clones alone and lacks a portion of them. This table holds around 200,000 clones, approximately 86% found once. Material: PBMCs. Receptors originate from a woman in her 30s in good health and CMV-seronegative.

The J gene is TRBJ2-7, the V gene TRBV6-5; TRBD2 agrees at 13 bases. The CDR3 has 14 amino acids. CDR1 MNHEY and CDR2 SVGAGI come from the germline V gene. With 8 bases clipped from V and 3 bases from J, the junction kept 4 bases outside the gene matches. CDR3 protein: CASGGTSGNYEQYF. Here the CDR3 DNA reads TGTGCCAGCGGGGGGACTAGCGGGAACTACGAGCAGTACTTC.

The chain couples TRBV28 to TRBJ2-3, with D tentatively TRBD2 (6 bases). V was trimmed by 6 bases and J by 2 bases, leaving 12 bases between them. Looked up from germline, CDR1 is MDHEN and CDR2 is SYDVKM. CDR3 length: 14 amino acids. The CDR3 DNA is TGTGCCAGCAGCAGACTAGAGTCCACAGATACGCAGTATTTT. Translated, it gives CASSRLESTDTQYF.

The chain uses TRBV5-1 and TRBJ1-1; D gene unclear. V was cut by 1 base and J by 6 bases, with 13 bases left in between. From germline, CDR1 is SGHRS and CDR2 YFSETQ. The CDR3 contains 14 residues. This CDR3 reads CASSLSHVGAEAFF. The CDR3 bases are TGCGCCAGCAGCTTGTCGCACGTGGGCGCTGAAGCTTTCTTT.

The chain is built from TRBV28 and TRBJ1-6, with D possibly TRBD1 on 5 matching bases. Per germline, CDR1 MDHEN and CDR2 SYDVKM. The ends were cut back, 7 bases at V and 7 bases at J, with 17 bases in the middle. This CDR3 has 15 amino acids. CDR3 amino acids: CASKTQGLRNSPLHF. CDR3 coding DNA: TGTGCCAGCAAAACCCAGGGTCTAAGGAATTCACCCCTCCACTTT.

The chain joins TRBV10-1 to TRBJ2-1; D is perhaps TRBD1 (5 bases). This CDR3 is built from 13 residues. The V end was cut by 6 bases, the J end by 10 bases, with 16 bases between. Germline V lookup: CDR1 WNHNN, CDR2 SYGVQD (reference sequence). The CDR3, as DNA: TGCGCCAGCAGCCCGGACACATTTCCCGAGCAGTTCTTC. Protein product: CASSPDTFPEQFF.

This clone was detected once. This chain uses TRBV5-1 with TRBJ2-3, with TRBD1 as a possible D gene (5 bases). V shed 0 bases and J shed 5 bases, with 7 bases lying between them. Germline V gives CDR1 SGHRS, CDR2 YFSETQ. This CDR3 comprises 13 residues. This CDR3 is CASSLADRDTQYF. CDR3 in DNA: TGCGCCAGCAGCTTGGCCGACAGAGATACGCAGTATTTT.

The rearrangement links TRBV5-4 to TRBJ1-1, with D unclear. The CDR3 runs to 14 residues. The germline V and J ends were trimmed by 2 bases and 1 base, with 9 bases remaining between them. Germline loops: CDR1 SGHNT, CDR2 YYREEE (reference sequence). Here the CDR3 DNA reads TGTGCCAGCAGCTTCCCCGGAGGGAACACTGAAGCTTTCTTT. This gives the protein CASSFPGGNTEAFF.

The rearrangement uses TRBV7-6 and TRBJ2-7; 9 nucleotides align to TRBD1. CDR1 SGHVS and CDR2 FNYEAQ come from the germline V gene. V gave up 1 base and J gave up 3 bases; unmatched junction bases: 4. The CDR3 runs to 15 residues. CDR3 sequence (DNA): TGTGCCAGCAGCTTAGGGACAGGGGTGGACTACGAGCAGTACTTC. This translates into CASSLGTGVDYEQYF.

The V call is TRBV29-1, the J call TRBJ2-5, with D perhaps TRBD1 (6 bases). Germline CDR1 reads SQVTM; CDR2 reads ANQGSEA. The CDR3 consists of 12 residues. V lost 6 bases to trimming and J lost 1 base, with 9 bases between them. This CDR3 is CSVRTVQETQYF. CDR3 coding DNA: TGCAGCGTCCGGACAGTCCAAGAGACCCAGTACTTC.

The chain joins TRBV19 to TRBJ2-1; 7 bases map to TRBD1. There are 14 residues in the CDR3. With 3 bases clipped from V and 6 bases from J, the junction kept 5 bases outside the gene matches. In germline, CDR1 is LNHDA, CDR2 SQIVND (reference sequence). This CDR3 reads CASSIAGGTNEQFF. CDR3 nucleotides: TGTGCCAGTAGTATTGCAGGGGGTACCAATGAGCAGTTCTTC.

V is TRBV7-8 and J is TRBJ2-7, with D possibly TRBD2 on 5 matching bases. The CDR3 contains 14 residues. Germline V CDR1 and CDR2: SGHVS, FQNEAQ. V was pared by 5 bases and J by 6 bases, with 17 bases between. The CDR3 here is CASSPGLARLEQYF. In DNA, the CDR3 is TGTGCCAGCAGCCCCGGGCTAGCCCGACTCGAGCAGTACTTC.

The genes are TRBV7-9 and TRBJ2-7, with TRBD1 matching over 8 bases. In germline, CDR1 is SEHNR, CDR2 FQNEAQ (reference sequence). Losses at the gene ends were 5 bases for V and 3 bases for J; bases not matched to a gene: 9. This CDR3 has 15 residues. CDR3 sequence: CASSTLRQGIYEQYF. DNA of the CDR3: TGTGCCAGCAGCACATTAAGACAGGGGATCTACGAGCAGTACTTC. Full variable domain (remainder filled in from reference TRBV7-9 and TRBJ2-7): DTGVSQNPRHKITKRGQNVTFRCDPISEHNRLYWYRQTLGQGPEFLTYFQNEAQLEKSRLLSDRFSAERPKGSFSTLEIQRTEQGDSAMYLCASSTLRQGIYEQYFGPGTRLTVT.

V gene TRBV29-1 combines with J gene TRBJ2-3, with TRBD2 matching over 10 bases. The junction had 5 bases not matched to a gene; V was cut back by 6 bases and J by 2 bases. CDR1 and CDR2 (germline): SQVTM, ANQGSEA. The CDR3 is 14 amino acids. CDR3: CSVALAGITDTQYF. In DNA form, the CDR3 reads TGCAGCGTAGCACTAGCGGGGATCACAGATACGCAGTATTTT.

The chain has TRBV5-1 and TRBJ2-2; a weak D match, TRBD1 (6 bases). CDR3 length equals 16 residues. The germline V and J ends were trimmed by 1 base and 0 bases, with 10 bases remaining between them. Germline V gene sequence: CDR1 SGHRS, CDR2 YFSETQ. DNA for the CDR3: TGCGCCAGCAGCTTGTTGGGGGCGCCGAACACCGGGGAGCTGTTTTTT. It yields the protein CASSLLGAPNTGELFF.

The chain carries TRBV6-1 and TRBJ1-1, with D possibly being TRBD1 (6 bases). This CDR3 contains 14 residues. Between the trimmed V and J ends, which lost 6 bases and 4 bases, there was a span of 15 bases. Germline V gene sequence: CDR1 MNHNS, CDR2 SASEGT. CDR3 amino acids: CASRATGRFTEAFF. The CDR3 coding sequence is TGTGCCAGCAGAGCCACAGGGCGGTTCACTGAAGCTTTCTTT.

The chain links TRBV7-2 to TRBJ2-3, with TRBD2 as a possible D gene (6 bases). The germline CDR1 and CDR2 sequences are SGHTA and FQGNSA. CDR3 length equals 15 residues. Trimming removed 1 base at V and 2 bases at J, with 10 bases between. CDR3 amino acids: CASSLGGEATDTQYF. The DNA for the CDR3 is TGTGCCAGCAGCTTAGGCGGGGAGGCCACAGATACGCAGTATTTT.

The CDR3 DNA follows: TGTGCCAGCAGGCGGAGCAACTATGGCTACACCTTC. Residues: CASRRSNYGYTF. This sequence joins TRBV28 and TRBJ1-2; unclear D gene. CDR1 and CDR2 (germline): MDHEN, SYDVKM. The CDR3 length is 12 residues. The V gene lost 6 bases and the J gene lost 2 bases, with 7 bases spanning the gap.

The chain couples TRBV29-1 to TRBJ2-3, with TRBD1 as a possible D gene (5 bases). Trimming pared 6 bases from V and 2 bases from J, leaving 15 bases between. CDR1 is SQVTM, CDR2 ANQGSEA, per germline. The CDR3 runs to 14 residues. The CDR3 loop is CSVGWAGSTDTQYF. The CDR3 nucleotides are TGCAGCGTCGGTTGGGCAGGGTCCACAGATACGCAGTATTTT.

The chain is built from TRBV6-1 and TRBJ2-5; 8 bases are shared with TRBD1. In germline, CDR1 is MNHNS, CDR2 SASEGT. J was trimmed by 1 base and V by 4 bases; bases with no gene match: 2. The CDR3 consists of 14 residues. The CDR3 region has the DNA TGTGCCAGCAGTGTCGACAGGGGCCAAGAGACCCAGTACTTC. It codes for CASSVDRGQETQYF.

This clone was counted a single time. The genes are TRBV6-5 and TRBJ2-2, with no clear D. This CDR3 has 13 residues. Germline values: CDR1 MNHEY, CDR2 SVGAGI. Between the trimmed V and J ends, which lost 6 bases and 6 bases, there was a span of 11 bases. The CDR3: CASSPGPPGELFF. The CDR3 region has the DNA TGTGCCAGCAGCCCGGGTCCCCCCGGGGAGCTGTTTTTT.

The V call is TRBV5-6, the J call TRBJ2-1; D unresolved. Germline V gene lookup returns CDR1 SGHDT and CDR2 YYEEEE. The CDR3 has 12 residues. V lost 3 bases and J lost 8, with 9 bases in between. The CDR3: CASSSLGYEQFF. The DNA of the CDR3 is TGTGCCAGCAGCTCCTTGGGCTATGAGCAGTTCTTC.

V is TRBV28 and J is TRBJ1-1; 12 bases map to TRBD1. This CDR3 spans 13 amino acids. Germline V gives CDR1 MDHEN, CDR2 SYDVKM. The junction had 5 bases not matched to a gene; V was cut back by 6 bases and J by 9 bases. CDR3 in DNA: TGTGCCAGCAGCCCCGGGACAGGGGGCCAAGCTTTCTTT. Protein sequence: CASSPGTGGQAFF.

This rearrangement joins TRBV19 to TRBJ2-2; 13 nucleotides match TRBD2. V lost 5 bases to trimming and J lost 4 bases; unmatched junction nucleotides: 4. Germline V lookup: CDR1 LNHDA, CDR2 SQIVND (reference sequence). The CDR3 extends over 16 amino acids. In DNA form, the CDR3 reads TGTGCCAGTAGTTCTGGACTAGCGGGAGTCACCGGGGAGCTGTTTTTT. The encoded protein is CASSSGLAGVTGELFF.

With regard to this clone: One end of the junction fails to match germline, which may point to a read error. Other DNA sequences within the sample encode an identical CDR3. The chain is built from TRBV7-9 and TRBJ2-6; D not resolved. Per germline, CDR1 SEHNR and CDR2 FQNEAQ (reference sequence). This CDR3 is 15 amino acids long. The chain's CDR3 is CASSLVISGANVLTF. The DNA of the CDR3 is TGTGCTAGCAGCTTAGTAATCTCTGGGGCCAACGTCCTGACTTTC.

The gene calls are TRBV27 and TRBJ2-7; 7 positions agree with TRBD2. Germline CDR1 is MNHEY and CDR2 is SMNVEV (reference sequence). This CDR3 is built from 14 residues. The trim removed 5 bases at V and 3 bases at J, leaving 7 bases unmatched. The CDR3 loop is CASSLRTRGYEQYF. The CDR3 region has the DNA TGTGCCAGCAGTCTGCGGACTAGAGGCTACGAGCAGTACTTC.

This chain joins TRBV6-5 and TRBJ1-2, with D tentatively TRBD1 (5 bases). Germline CDR1 MNHEY, CDR2 SVGAGI. Between the trimmed V and J ends, which lost 2 bases and 4 bases, there was a span of 11 bases. The CDR3 totals 14 residues. In DNA form, the CDR3 reads TGTGCCAGCAGTTACAGGGGAAGAGGCTATGGCTACACCTTC. Translating gives CASSYRGRGYGYTF.

The V call is TRBV27, the J call TRBJ1-1; a weak D match, TRBD1 (6 bases). Between the trimmed V and J ends, which lost 4 bases and 6 bases, there was a span of 12 bases. The CDR3 covers 13 residues. The germline CDR1 and CDR2 sequences are MNHEY and SMNVEV (reference sequence). CDR3 region: CASSSYRVAEAFF. The DNA of the CDR3 is TGTGCCAGCAGTTCCTACAGGGTGGCTGAAGCTTTCTTT.

This clone was seen a few times. V is TRBV6-6 and J is TRBJ2-2; 10 bases match TRBD2. The CDR3 consists of 14 residues. J gave up 8 bases and V 6 bases, and 6 bases lay outside the gene matches. Germline V gene lookup returns CDR1 MNHNY and CDR2 SVGAGI (reference sequence). The CDR3 sequence is CASSSSGSGGELFF. The CDR3 nucleotides read TGTGCCAGCAGCTCTAGCGGGAGTGGTGGGGAGCTGTTTTTT.

The sample holds a few counts of this clone. The rearrangement links TRBV19 to TRBJ1-5; 7 bases align to TRBD1. The length of the CDR3 is 15 residues. The V gene end was trimmed by 5 bases and the J gene end by 6 bases; junction bases not matched to a gene: 10. The V gene's germline CDR1 is LNHDA and CDR2 SQIVND (reference sequence). As DNA, the CDR3 is TGTGCCAGTAGTCCTCTTGCAGAGGGGGCTCAGCCCCAGCATTTT. Amino acids: CASSPLAEGAQPQHF.

The J gene is TRBJ2-1, the V gene TRBV7-3; 7 bases align to TRBD2. This CDR3 spans 14 amino acids. Germline V gene lookup returns CDR1 SGHTA and CDR2 FQGTGA. The J segment lost 9 bases and the V segment lost 1 base, leaving 6 bases of the junction unmatched. The CDR3, as DNA: TGTGCCAGCAGCTTAAGGGGGGGGACCGGTGAGCAGTTCTTC. It codes for CASSLRGGTGEQFF. The full variable domain, in which reference TRBV7-3 and TRBJ2-1 provide the parts outside the CDR3, is GAGVSQTPSNKVTEKGKYVELRCDPISGHTALYWYRQSLGQGPEFLIYFQGTGAADDSGLPNDRFFAVRPEGSVSTLKIQRTERGDSAVYLCASSLRGGTGEQFFGPGTRLTVL.

This chain joins TRBV2 and TRBJ1-1; 7 bases agree with TRBD1. Per the germline V gene, CDR1 is SNHLY and CDR2 is FYNNEI. This CDR3 has 14 amino acids. Trimming removed 6 bases from V and 4 bases from J; junction bases left unmatched: 8. The CDR3 protein is CASRPGGRSTEAFF. The CDR3 nucleotides are TGTGCCAGCAGACCAGGGGGAAGGAGCACTGAAGCTTTCTTT.

The chain couples TRBV11-2 to TRBJ2-5; a possible D gene is TRBD2 (6 bases). Looked up from germline, CDR1 is SGHAT and CDR2 is FQNNGV. Between the trimmed V and J ends, which lost 5 bases and 11 bases, there was a span of 18 bases. The CDR3 sequence is 13 residues long. CDR3 nucleotide sequence: TGTGCCAGCAGCCCAGGGACTCCCCGGGAGCAGTACTTC. Translating it yields CASSPGTPREQYF.